This T cell receptor beta chain was recovered during a study of shared clonotypes between healthy human individuals (dated by TCRdb to 2019 to 2021). For the wider study: The cohort comprised two women and a few men aged 18 to 49 years. Blood TCR repertoires of five healthy adults were deeply sequenced to estimate repertoire size and the extent of clonotype sharing between individuals. To increase sequencing depth and limit assay-specific biases, TCR repertoire library preparation and sequencing were carried out by different laboratories using diverse techniques. Per donor, leukapheresis produced somewhere between about 0.94 and 9 billion PBMCs.

A note on this clone: This clone's antigen is unknown. Within one base of it there is no much larger clone, and no base qualities were kept.

Here is what the overall study found, with its caveats: Based on pairwise subsampling, the degree of clonotype sharing among donors was expected to be affected by sequencing depth. Sampling was restricted to blood, and TCR repertoires in tissues likely differ from the TCR repertoires found in blood. Because the study included a small number of donors, the genetic and exposure-history diversity represented was limited.

Using the deep immunoSEQ assay, TCR CDR3 regions were amplified from genomic DNA by multiplex PCR. Extracted genomic DNA from each cell subset was spread evenly across all wells of several immunoSEQ 96-well plates, with each plate serving as a replicate. For unsorted PBMC, each replicate PCR was loaded with 300 ng genomic DNA, equivalent to 25,000 to 35,000 T cell genomes. Ten immunoSEQ deep assay plates were used to sequence the unsorted PBMC genomic DNA. Purified libraries were measured with a Qubit 3.0 fluorometer, size-checked on a Bioanalyzer 2100, and measured again with the KAPA Library Quantification kit. Every immunoSEQ 96-well plate was sequenced on a separate single-read 150-cycle Illumina NextSeq 550 flow cell. Concerning the study's data processing: Because only junctional sequences without quality scores were contained in the immunoSEQ output, filtering matching that applied to full-length reads could not be performed. Sequences were annotated with PyIR, a Python wrapper for IgBLAST v1.9, and V/J genes and CDR3 were assigned using IMGT germline references. Any read was removed if the V/J assignment was weak (E-value above 1e-6), the CDR3 was missing, or the read contained stop codons, out-of-frame junctions, or ambiguous translated residues. V3J clonotypes were defined by identical inferred V gene, J gene, and CDR3 amino acid sequence. Percentage overlap between repertoires was computed as shared unique clonotypes divided by the size of the smaller repertoire. RTK rarefaction, the Chao1 estimator, and Recon v2.1 estimates of unobserved clonotypes were used to assess repertoire richness. TCRdb mirrors the immuneACCESS table, restricted to in-frame sequences. Some clones are absent from its copies; in checked studies, under half trace to an unresolved V gene, and the reason for the others is unknown. From that table come the V and J calls and clone size; the DNA was used to work out D and trimming. The sample table lists 400,000 to 500,000 clones, 65% to 80% of them with a count of one. In total, the top ten clones hold over 9.5% of the sample.

V and J are truncated by 6 bases and 4 bases respectively, leaving an intervening sequence of 9 bases. Spanning cysteine to phenylalanine, the CDR3 consists of 13 amino acids. The DNA shown is the 39-base CDR3, in frame from base 1. CDR1 SGHTA and CDR2 FQGNSA are derived from the germline V gene. Healthy HIV-negative adults with no recently reported acute infections or vaccinations were included as donors. Every donor was a Caucasian adult living in Nashville, Tennessee, USA. For unsorted samples, tens of millions of PBMCs were counted, and genomic DNA was extracted using the QIAamp DNA Blood Mini kit. After blood collection by leukapheresis, PBMCs were isolated using Ficoll-Histopaque density gradient centrifugation and then cryopreserved in the vapor phase of liquid nitrogen.

Source material: PBMCs. The receptor was isolated from a middle-aged woman in good health. Some clones in this sample may be carry-over from other donors' samples. The chain is made from TRBV7-2 and TRBJ1-4; the D gene identity is not certain. The CDR3 amino acid sequence is: CASSFSYNEKLFF. The base sequence is TGTGCCAGCAGTTTTTCGTATAATGAAAAACTGTTTTTT.